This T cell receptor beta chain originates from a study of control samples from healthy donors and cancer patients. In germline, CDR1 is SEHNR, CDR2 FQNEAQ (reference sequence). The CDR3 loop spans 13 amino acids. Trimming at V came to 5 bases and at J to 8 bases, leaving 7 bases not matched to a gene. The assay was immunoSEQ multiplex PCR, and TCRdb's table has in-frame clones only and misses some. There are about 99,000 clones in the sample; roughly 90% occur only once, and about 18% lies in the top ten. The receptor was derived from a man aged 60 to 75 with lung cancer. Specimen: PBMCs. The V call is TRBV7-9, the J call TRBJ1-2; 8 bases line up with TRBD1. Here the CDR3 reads CASSTLGTGGYTF. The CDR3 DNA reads TGTGCCAGCAGCACTTTAGGGACAGGCGGCTACACCTTC.